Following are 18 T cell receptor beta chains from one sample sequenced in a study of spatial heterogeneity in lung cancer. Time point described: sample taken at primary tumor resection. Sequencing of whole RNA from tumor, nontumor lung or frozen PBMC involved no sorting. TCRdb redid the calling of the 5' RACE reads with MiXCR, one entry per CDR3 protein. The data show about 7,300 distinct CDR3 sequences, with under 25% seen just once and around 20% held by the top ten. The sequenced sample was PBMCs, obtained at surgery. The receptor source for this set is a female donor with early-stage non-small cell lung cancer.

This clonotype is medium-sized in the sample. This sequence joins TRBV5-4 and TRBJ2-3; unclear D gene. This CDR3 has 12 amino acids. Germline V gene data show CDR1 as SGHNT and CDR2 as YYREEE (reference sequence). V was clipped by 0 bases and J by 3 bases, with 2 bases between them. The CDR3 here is CASSLETDTQYF. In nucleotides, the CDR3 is TGTGCCAGCAGCTTGGAGACAGATACGCAGTATTTT. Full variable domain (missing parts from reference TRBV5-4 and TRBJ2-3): ETGVTQSPTHLIKTRGQQVTLRCSSQSGHNTVSWYQQALGQGPQFIFQYYREEENGRGNFPPRFSGLQFPNYSSELNVNALELDDSALYLCASSLETDTQYFGPGTRLTVL.

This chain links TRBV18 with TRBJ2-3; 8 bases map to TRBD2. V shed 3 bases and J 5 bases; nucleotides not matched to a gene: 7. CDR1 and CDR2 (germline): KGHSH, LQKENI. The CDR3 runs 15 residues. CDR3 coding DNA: TGTGCCAGCTCACCCCTCCCTAGCGGGCAAGATACGCAGTATTTT. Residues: CASSPLPSGQDTQYF.

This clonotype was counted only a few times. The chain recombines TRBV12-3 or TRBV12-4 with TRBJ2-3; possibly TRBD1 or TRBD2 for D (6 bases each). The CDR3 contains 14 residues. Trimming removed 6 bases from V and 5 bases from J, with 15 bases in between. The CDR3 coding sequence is TGTGCCAGCAGAAAAAGAGGGGGAGGAGATACGCAGTATTTT. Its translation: CASRKRGGGDTQYF.

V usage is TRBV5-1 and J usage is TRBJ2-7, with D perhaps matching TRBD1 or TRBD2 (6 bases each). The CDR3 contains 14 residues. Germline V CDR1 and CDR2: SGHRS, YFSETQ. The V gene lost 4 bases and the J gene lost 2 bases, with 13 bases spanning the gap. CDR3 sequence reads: CASSHLGGTYEQYV. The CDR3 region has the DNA TGCGCCAGCAGCCATCTGGGGGGCACCTACGAGCAGTACGTC.

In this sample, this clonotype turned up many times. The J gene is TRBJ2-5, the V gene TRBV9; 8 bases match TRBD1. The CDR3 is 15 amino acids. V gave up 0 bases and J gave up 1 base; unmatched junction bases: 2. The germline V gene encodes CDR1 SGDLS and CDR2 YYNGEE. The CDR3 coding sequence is TGTGCCAGCAGCGTAGATGGGACAGGCCAAGAGACCCAGTACTTC. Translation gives CASSVDGTGQETQYF.

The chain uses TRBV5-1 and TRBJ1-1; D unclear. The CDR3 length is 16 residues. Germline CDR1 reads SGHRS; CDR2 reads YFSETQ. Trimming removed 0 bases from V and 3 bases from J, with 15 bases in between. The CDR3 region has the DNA TGCGCCAGCAGCTTGGCCTTAGGAGACGGTGACACTGAAGCTTTCTTT. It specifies CASSLALGDGDTEAFF.

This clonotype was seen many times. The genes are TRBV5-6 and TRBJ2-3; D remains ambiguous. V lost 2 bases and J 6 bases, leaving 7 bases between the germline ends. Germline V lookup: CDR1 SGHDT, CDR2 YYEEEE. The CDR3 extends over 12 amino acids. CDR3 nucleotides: TGTGCCAGCAGCTTTGTGGCGGATACGCAGTATTTT. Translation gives CASSFVADTQYF. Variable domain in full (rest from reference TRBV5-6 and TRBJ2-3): DAGVTQSPTHLIKTRGQQVTLRCSPKSGHDTVSWYQQALGQGPQFIFQYYEEEERQRGNFPDRFSGHQFPNYSSELNVNALLLGDSALYLCASSFVADTQYFGPGTRLTVL.

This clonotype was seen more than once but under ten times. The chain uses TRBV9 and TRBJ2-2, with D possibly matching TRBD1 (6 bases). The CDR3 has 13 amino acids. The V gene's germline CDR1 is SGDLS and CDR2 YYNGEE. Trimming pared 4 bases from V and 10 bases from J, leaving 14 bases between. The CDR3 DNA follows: TGTGCCAGCAGCTCAGGGGCGGGCAAGGAGCTGTTTTTT. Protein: CASSSGAGKELFF.

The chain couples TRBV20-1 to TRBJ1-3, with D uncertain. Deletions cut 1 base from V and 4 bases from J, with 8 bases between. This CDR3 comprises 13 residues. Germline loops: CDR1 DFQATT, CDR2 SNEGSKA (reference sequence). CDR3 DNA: TGCAGTGCTAGAGCCAGCATAGGAAACACCATATATTTT. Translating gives CSARASIGNTIYF.

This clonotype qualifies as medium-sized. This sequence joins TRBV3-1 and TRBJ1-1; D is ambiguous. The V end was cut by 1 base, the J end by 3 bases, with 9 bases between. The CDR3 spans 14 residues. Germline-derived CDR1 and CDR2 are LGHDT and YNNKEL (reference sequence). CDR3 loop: CASSQVFGDTEAFF. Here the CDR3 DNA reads TGTGCCAGCAGCCAAGTTTTCGGGGACACTGAAGCTTTCTTT. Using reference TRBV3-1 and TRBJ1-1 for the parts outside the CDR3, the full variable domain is DTAVSQTPKYLVTQMGNDKSIKCEQNLGHDTMYWYKQDSKKFLKIMFSYNNKELIINETVPNRFSPKSPDKAHLNLHINSLELGDSAVYFCASSQVFGDTEAFFGQGTRLTVV.

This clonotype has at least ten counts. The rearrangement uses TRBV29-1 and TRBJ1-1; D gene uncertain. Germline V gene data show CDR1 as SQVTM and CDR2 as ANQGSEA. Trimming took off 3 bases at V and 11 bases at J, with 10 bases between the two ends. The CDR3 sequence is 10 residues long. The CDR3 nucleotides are TGCAGCGTTGATTCGGGAGGCGCTTTCTTT. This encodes CSVDSGGAFF.

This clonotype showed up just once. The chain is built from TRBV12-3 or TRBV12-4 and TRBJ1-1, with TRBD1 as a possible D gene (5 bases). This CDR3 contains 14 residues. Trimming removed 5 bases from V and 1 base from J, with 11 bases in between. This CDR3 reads CASSPHRRNTEAFF. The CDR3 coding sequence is TGTGCCAGCAGTCCACACAGGAGGAACACTGAAGCTTTCTTT.

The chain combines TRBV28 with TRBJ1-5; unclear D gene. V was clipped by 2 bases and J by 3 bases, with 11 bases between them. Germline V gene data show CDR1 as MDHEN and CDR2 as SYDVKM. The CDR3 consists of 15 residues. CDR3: CASSLPGSPNQPQHF. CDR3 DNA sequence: TGTGCCAGCAGTTTACCCGGGAGTCCCAATCAGCCCCAGCATTTT.

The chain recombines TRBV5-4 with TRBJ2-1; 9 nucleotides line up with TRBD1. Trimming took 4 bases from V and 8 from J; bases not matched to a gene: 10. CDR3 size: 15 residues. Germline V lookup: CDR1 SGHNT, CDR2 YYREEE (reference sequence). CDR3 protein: CASSDRDRVMYEQFF. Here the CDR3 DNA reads TGTGCCAGCAGCGACCGGGACAGGGTTATGTATGAGCAGTTCTTC. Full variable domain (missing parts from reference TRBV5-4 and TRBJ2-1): ETGVTQSPTHLIKTRGQQVTLRCSSQSGHNTVSWYQQALGQGPQFIFQYYREEENGRGNFPPRFSGLQFPNYSSELNVNALELDDSALYLCASSDRDRVMYEQFFGPGTRLTVL.

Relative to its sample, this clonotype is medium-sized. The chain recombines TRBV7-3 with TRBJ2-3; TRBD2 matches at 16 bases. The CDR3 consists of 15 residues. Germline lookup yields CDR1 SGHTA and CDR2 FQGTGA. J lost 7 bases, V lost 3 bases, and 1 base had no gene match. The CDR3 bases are TGTGCCAGCAGCTTGGGACTAGCGGGGGGGCATACGCAGTATTTT. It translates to CASSLGLAGGHTQYF.

CDR3 amino acids: CASSPIEALNTQYF. Written as DNA, the CDR3 is TGTGCCAGCAGCCCTATTGAGGCCCTCAATACGCAGTATTTT. This chain connects TRBV7-9 to TRBJ2-3; D is unclear. The V end lost 5 bases, the J end lost 7 bases, and 16 bases lay between the germline ends. This CDR3 has 14 amino acids. CDR1 and CDR2 from the germline V gene are SEHNR and FQNEAQ (reference sequence).

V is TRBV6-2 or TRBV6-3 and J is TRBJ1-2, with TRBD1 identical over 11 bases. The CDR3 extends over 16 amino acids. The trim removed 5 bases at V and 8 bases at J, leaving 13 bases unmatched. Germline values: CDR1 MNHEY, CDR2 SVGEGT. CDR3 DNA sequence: TGTGCCAGCAGTCTCCGCGGACAGGGGGCATCTGGGGGCTACACCTTC. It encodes CASSLRGQGASGGYTF.

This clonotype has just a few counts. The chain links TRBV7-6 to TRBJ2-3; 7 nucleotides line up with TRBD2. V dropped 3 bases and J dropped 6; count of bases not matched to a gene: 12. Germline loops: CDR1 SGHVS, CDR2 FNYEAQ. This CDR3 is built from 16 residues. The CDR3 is CASSFRARGSGDTQYF. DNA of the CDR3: TGTGCCAGCAGCTTCAGGGCTCGCGGGAGTGGTGATACGCAGTATTTT.